This T cell receptor beta chain came from a study of T cell changes during pregnancy in multiple sclerosis. Germline V CDR1 and CDR2: SGHRS, YFSETQ. The CDR3 consists of 15 residues. The ends lost 4 bases at V and 1 base at J; junction bases unmatched: 7. Data came from immunoSEQ multiplex PCR; TCRdb stores just in-frame clones and leaves some out. The table lists tens of thousands of clones, around 90% of them singletons. The source material was CD4+ T cells from peripheral blood mononuclear cells, sampled in the second trimester of pregnancy. The V call is TRBV5-1, the J call TRBJ2-7, with TRBD1 matching over 8 bases. This clonotype was sampled from a female donor with multiple sclerosis, enrolled in a pregnancy study. CDR3 sequence (DNA): TGCGCCAGCAGCCCTCACCGACAGGGGTCCTACGAGCAGTACTTC. Translated: CASSPHRQGSYEQYF. Drawing the rest from reference TRBV5-1 and TRBJ2-7, the complete variable domain is KAGVTQTPRYLIKTRGQQVTLSCSPISGHRSVSWYQQTPGQGLQFLFEYFSETQRNKGNFPGRFSGRQFSNSRSEMNVSTLELGDSALYLCASSPHRQGSYEQYFGPGTRLTVT.